The 5 T cell receptor beta chains listed next were all sequenced from one sample in a study of T cell responses to AZD1222 COVID-19 vaccine. Clones were read by immunoSEQ multiplex PCR, and TCRdb kept only the in-frame ones, dropping some. The table has 140,000 to 150,000 clones, nearly 90% seen once. The specimen was peripheral blood, collected 28 days after the second dose of the MenACWY control vaccine. All receptors derive from an adult who received the MenACWY meningococcal vaccine as a control.

The chain is built from TRBV5-1 and TRBJ2-5; 11 nucleotides agree with TRBD2. Per germline, CDR1 SGHRS and CDR2 YFSETQ. The CDR3 has 16 residues. J gave up 4 bases and V 0 bases, and 5 bases lay outside the gene matches. CDR3 nucleotides: TGCGCCAGCAGCTTGGGGGGACTAGCGGTAGGAGAGACCCAGTACTTC. This gives the protein CASSLGGLAVGETQYF. Full variable domain (missing parts from reference TRBV5-1 and TRBJ2-5): KAGVTQTPRYLIKTRGQQVTLSCSPISGHRSVSWYQQTPGQGLQFLFEYFSETQRNKGNFPGRFSGRQFSNSRSEMNVSTLELGDSALYLCASSLGGLAVGETQYFGPGTRLLVL.

The J gene is TRBJ1-5, the V gene TRBV28, with D possibly TRBD1 on 6 matching bases. V was trimmed by 2 bases and J by 11 bases, leaving 19 bases between them. The CDR3 contains 15 residues. Germline V gene data show CDR1 as MDHEN and CDR2 as SYDVKM. In DNA form, the CDR3 reads TGTGCCAGCAGTTTAGTCCGGGGGGCCGTCGGGGCCCAGCATTTT. This gives the protein CASSLVRGAVGAQHF. The full variable domain, rest sourced from reference TRBV28 and TRBJ1-5, is DVKVTQSSRYLVKRTGEKVFLECVQDMDHENMFWYRQDPGLGLRLIYFSYDVKMKEKGDIPEGYSVSREKKERFSLILESASTNQTSMYLCASSLVRGAVGAQHFGDGTRLSIL.

The chain combines TRBV29-1 with TRBJ2-2; perhaps TRBD2 as D (5 bases). Trimming shortened V by 4 bases and J by 4 bases, and 7 bases separated the two germline ends. CDR1 is SQVTM and CDR2 is ANQGSEA in the germline V gene. The CDR3 length is 12 residues. CDR3 coding DNA: TGCAGCGTTGCGGCGGGCACCGGGGAGCTGTTTTTT. Amino acids: CSVAAGTGELFF.

V usage is TRBV5-1 and J usage is TRBJ1-2; D ambiguous. Germline loops: CDR1 SGHRS, CDR2 YFSETQ. This CDR3 is built from 14 residues. Trimming stripped 4 bases from V and 8 bases from J, with 18 bases between. The CDR3: CASSLNMLATGYTF. The CDR3 DNA reads TGCGCCAGCAGCCTGAATATGCTGGCGACGGGCTACACCTTC.

This clone was detected only once. Written as DNA, the CDR3 is TGTGCCAGCAGCTCCCCGGGCGGCGATGAAAAACTGTTTTTT. Its protein is CASSSPGGDEKLFF. The chain combines TRBV6-5 with TRBJ1-4, with no clear D. The CDR3 loop spans 14 amino acids. The germline V gene encodes CDR1 MNHEY and CDR2 SVGAGI. V shed 6 bases and J shed 6 bases, with 14 bases lying between them.